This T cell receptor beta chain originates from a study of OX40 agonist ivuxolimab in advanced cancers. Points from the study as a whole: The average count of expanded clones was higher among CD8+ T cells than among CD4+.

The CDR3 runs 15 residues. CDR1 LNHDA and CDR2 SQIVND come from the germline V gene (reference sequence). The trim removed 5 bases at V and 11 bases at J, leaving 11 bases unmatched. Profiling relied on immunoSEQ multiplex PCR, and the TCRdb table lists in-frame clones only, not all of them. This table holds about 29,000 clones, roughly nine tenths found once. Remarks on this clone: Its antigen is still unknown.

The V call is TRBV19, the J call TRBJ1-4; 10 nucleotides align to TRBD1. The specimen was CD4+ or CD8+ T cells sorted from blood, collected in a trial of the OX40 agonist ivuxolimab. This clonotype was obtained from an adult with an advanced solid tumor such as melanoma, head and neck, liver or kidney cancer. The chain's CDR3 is CASSSTGTGEGKLFF. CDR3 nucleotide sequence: TGTGCCAGTAGTTCTACCGGGACAGGGGAGGGGAAACTGTTTTTT.